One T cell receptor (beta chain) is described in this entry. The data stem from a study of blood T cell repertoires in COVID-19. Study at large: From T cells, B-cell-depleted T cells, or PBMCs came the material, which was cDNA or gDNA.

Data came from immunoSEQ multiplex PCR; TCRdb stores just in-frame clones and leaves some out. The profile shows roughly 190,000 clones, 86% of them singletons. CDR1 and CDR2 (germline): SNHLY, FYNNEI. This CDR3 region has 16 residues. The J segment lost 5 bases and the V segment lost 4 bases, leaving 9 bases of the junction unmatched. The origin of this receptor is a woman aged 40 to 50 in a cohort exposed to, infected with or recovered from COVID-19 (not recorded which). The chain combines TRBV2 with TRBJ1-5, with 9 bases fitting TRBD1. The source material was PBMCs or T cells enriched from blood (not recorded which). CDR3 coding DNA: TGTGCCAGCAGTGCCTTGGATTACAGGGGGCATCAGCCCCAGCATTTT. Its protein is CASSALDYRGHQPQHF.